The entry that follows covers one TCR beta chain sequence. Its antigen is unidentified. The data are from a study of shared clonotypes between healthy human individuals. Study-wide findings and caveats: The sole specimen, blood, was sampled, and tissue repertoires likely differ.

Generated by immunoSEQ multiplex PCR, the TCRdb table keeps only in-frame clones and is missing some. Of more than 500,000 clones detected, around 96% appear once; the ten largest clones hold around 0.12%. V was cut by 5 bases and J by 1 base, with 8 bases left in between. The CDR3 totals 13 residues. The germline gives CDR1 SGHNT, CDR2 YENEEA. Terminally differentiated effector memory CD45RA+ cells were excluded by CCR7 positive selection of CD45RO-negative cells. The origin of this receptor is a woman aged 25 to 39 in good health. The chain couples TRBV11-3 to TRBJ1-1; D ambiguous. Sequenced input: naive CD8+ T cells sorted from blood. In nucleotides, the CDR3 is TGTGCCAGCAGCGCACGAAAGAACACTGAAGCTTTCTTT. Protein sequence: CASSARKNTEAFF.